This TCR beta chain is drawn from a study of CD8 T cells in ankylosing spondylitis. This clonotype has more than one count but fewer than ten. TCRdb recomputed calls from the 5' RACE reads with MiXCR, one row per CDR3 protein. Found here are approximately 290,000 distinct CDR3 sequences, around 20% of them singletons; the top ten hold under 4%. This CDR3 is built from 13 residues. Trimming left V 5 bases short and J 7 bases short, with 14 bases between. The germline V gene encodes CDR1 SNHLY and CDR2 FYNNEI. This TCR came from a female donor with ankylosing spondylitis or in good health (not recorded which). Sequenced input: blood, either unsorted or a sorted T cell fraction (not recorded which). This chain links TRBV2 with TRBJ1-1, with unresolved D. The CDR3 region has the DNA TGTGCCAGCAGTTTGGTGCCGGACTATGAAGCTTTCTTT. It translates to CASSLVPDYEAFF.